The 9 T cell receptor beta chains below come from one sample, sequenced in a study of technical replicates of blood from a few donors. Profiling relied on immunoSEQ multiplex PCR, and the TCRdb table lists in-frame clones only, not all of them. The sample consists of tens of thousands of clones, 80% to 95% of them appearing once. Sequenced input: T cells isolated from PBMCs. The receptors stem from a human donor in good health.

The V and J genes are TRBV28 and TRBJ2-7, with 10 bases lining up with TRBD2. CDR3 size: 14 residues. V trimming: 4 bases; J trimming: 4 bases; junction bases outside the gene matches: 4. The V gene's germline CDR1 is MDHEN and CDR2 SYDVKM. The CDR3 sequence: CASSSGTSAYEQYF. As DNA, the CDR3 is TGTGCCAGCAGTTCCGGGACTAGCGCTTACGAGCAGTACTTC.

The CDR3 spells CALSRITGELFF. CDR3 DNA sequence: TGTGCCCTCTCTAGAATTACCGGGGAGCTGTTTTTT. The chain is built from TRBV30 and TRBJ2-2, with D unclear. V lost 8 bases and J lost 5, with 12 bases in between. CDR1 is GTSNPN and CDR2 is SVGIG in the germline V gene (reference sequence). CDR3 length: 12 residues.

V usage is TRBV7-3 and J usage is TRBJ2-2; D remains ambiguous. V lost 5 bases and J lost 1, with 20 bases in between. The CDR3 extends over 18 amino acids. From germline, CDR1 is SGHTA and CDR2 FQGTGA. CDR3 bases: TGTGCCAGCAGCCCCTGGCCTGCACCCAGGCAGAACACCGGGGAGCTGTTTTTT. Protein sequence: CASSPWPAPRQNTGELFF.

This clone occurred a few times. This chain joins TRBV29-1 and TRBJ1-1, with no clear D. V lost 7 bases and J 9 bases, leaving 15 bases between the germline ends. CDR3 length equals 11 residues. Germline V CDR1 and CDR2: SQVTM, ANQGSEA. CDR3 nucleotide sequence: TGCAGCGCCGTTTTAATCTCCCAAGCTTTCTTT. It codes for CSAVLISQAFF.

This chain links TRBV27 with TRBJ2-7; 7 bases are a match to TRBD1. V lost 1 base to trimming and J lost 5 bases; unmatched junction nucleotides: 2. CDR3 size: 13 residues. CDR1 is MNHEY, CDR2 SMNVEV, per germline (reference sequence). The CDR3 loop is CASSLWTGNEQYF. CDR3 DNA: TGTGCCAGCAGTTTATGGACAGGCAACGAGCAGTACTTC.

The chain links TRBV7-9 to TRBJ1-1; tentatively, D is TRBD1 (6 bases). Deletions cut 1 base from V and 4 bases from J, with 10 bases between. The CDR3 runs to 14 residues. From germline, CDR1 is SEHNR and CDR2 FQNEAQ (reference sequence). The CDR3 DNA follows: TGTGCCAGCAGCTTAGTCGGGACAAGCACTGAAGCTTTCTTT. This gives the protein CASSLVGTSTEAFF.

This clone occurred once. The V and J genes are TRBV6-1 and TRBJ1-1, with 10 bases aligning to TRBD1. Germline loops: CDR1 MNHNS, CDR2 SASEGT. J lost 3 bases, V lost 8 bases, and 6 bases had no gene match. CDR3 length: 14 amino acids. The DNA for the CDR3 is TGTGCCAGCCCTCCCGGGACAGGGGACACTGAAGCTTTCTTT. The encoded protein is CASPPGTGDTEAFF.

The CDR3 DNA follows: TGTGCCAGCAGCTTAGAGAGAGATACGCAGTATTTT. Protein product: CASSLERDTQYF. The chain uses TRBV13 and TRBJ2-3; no reliable D call. The CDR3 totals 12 residues. Per germline, CDR1 PRHDT and CDR2 FYEKMQ (reference sequence). Trimming took off 1 base at V and 5 bases at J, with 4 bases between the two ends.

This chain connects TRBV19 to TRBJ2-3, with a tentative D call TRBD1 (5 bases). Germline V lookup: CDR1 LNHDA, CDR2 SQIVND (reference sequence). This CDR3 spans 15 amino acids. Trimming took 5 bases from V and 4 from J, leaving 16 bases between them. CDR3 loop: CASSETARRPDTQYF. The CDR3 nucleotides read TGTGCCAGTAGTGAGACAGCCCGGCGCCCAGATACGCAGTATTTT.